This is a list of T cell receptor beta chains from one sample in a study of OX40 agonist ivuxolimab in advanced cancers. Sequencing used immunoSEQ multiplex PCR; TCRdb keeps in-frame clones, though not all of them. The sample gives 40,000 to 60,000 clones, about 88% of which show up once; approximately 1.9% is in the top ten. Sequenced material: CD4+ or CD8+ T cells sorted from blood, taken in a trial of the OX40 agonist ivuxolimab. The source of these receptors is an adult with an advanced solid tumor such as melanoma, head and neck, liver or kidney cancer. Both conserved end residues are part of each CDR3. Each record gives: D gene, clone size, V gene, J gene, CDR3 DNA, CDR3 protein. The D gene is left open where the match is weak. Some rows have no size entry. The others give once, few or many, or a class for an expanded clone.

D: TRBD1; size: .; V: TRBV30; J: TRBJ1-2; DNA: TGTGCCTGGCAGGGACAGGGCTACTATGGCTACACCTTC; CDR3: CAWQGQGYYGYTF
D: TRBD1; size: .; V: TRBV19; J: TRBJ2-5; DNA: TGTGCCAGTAGTATGGGGTCCAGGGGGCGAGAGACCCAGTACTTC; CDR3: CASSMGSRGRETQYF
D: TRBD1; size: .; V: TRBV29-1; J: TRBJ1-2; DNA: TGCAGCGTTGGGGACAGGAATAACTATGGCTACACCTTC; CDR3: CSVGDRNNYGYTF
D: .; size: .; V: TRBV6-5; J: TRBJ1-1; DNA: TGTGCCAGCAGTTGGCAGGGGCGCGTGAACACTGAAGCTTTCTTT; CDR3: CASSWQGRVNTEAFF
D: .; size: few; V: TRBV10-3; J: TRBJ2-2; DNA: TGTGCCATCAGTGAGTCAGGACCACTAGGCGGGGAGCTGTTTTTT; CDR3: CAISESGPLGGELFF
D: TRBD1; size: once; V: TRBV6-1; J: TRBJ1-1; DNA: TGTGCCAGCAGTGGAGGACAGGTCCTGAAGACTGAAGCTTTCTTT; CDR3: CASSGGQVLKTEAFF
D: .; size: .; V: TRBV19; J: TRBJ1-3; DNA: TGTGCCAAAAGGACAGCCCCTGGAAACACCATATATTTT; CDR3: CAKRTAPGNTIYF
D: .; size: .; V: TRBV6-1; J: TRBJ2-2; DNA: TGTGCCAGCAGTGAAAAGGTAGCAAGCGGGGAGCTGTTTTTT; CDR3: CASSEKVASGELFF
D: .; size: .; V: TRBV1; J: TRBJ2-3; DNA: TGCACCAGCAGCCAAGATAGCCCCGAACCGGGACAGGGGGTTCCAGATACGCAGTATTTT; CDR3: CTSSQDSPEPGQGVPDTQYF
D: .; size: .; V: TRBV5-6; J: TRBJ1-5; DNA: TGTGCCAGCAGCCTGTCGGGAGGTTTTCAGCCCCAGCATTTT; CDR3: CASSLSGGFQPQHF
D: .; size: .; V: TRBV27; J: TRBJ2-5; DNA: TGTGCCAGCAGCCTTGTGCAGCGTCAAGAGACCCAGTACTTC; CDR3: CASSLVQRQETQYF
D: .; size: few; V: TRBV20-1; J: TRBJ1-1; DNA: TGCAGTGCTAAAAGCCTTGAAGCTTTCTTT; CDR3: CSAKSLEAFF
D: .; size: .; V: TRBV5-1; J: TRBJ2-3; DNA: TGCGCCAGCAGCCTATCAGGTTTGAGCAATACGCAGTATTTT; CDR3: CASSLSGLSNTQYF